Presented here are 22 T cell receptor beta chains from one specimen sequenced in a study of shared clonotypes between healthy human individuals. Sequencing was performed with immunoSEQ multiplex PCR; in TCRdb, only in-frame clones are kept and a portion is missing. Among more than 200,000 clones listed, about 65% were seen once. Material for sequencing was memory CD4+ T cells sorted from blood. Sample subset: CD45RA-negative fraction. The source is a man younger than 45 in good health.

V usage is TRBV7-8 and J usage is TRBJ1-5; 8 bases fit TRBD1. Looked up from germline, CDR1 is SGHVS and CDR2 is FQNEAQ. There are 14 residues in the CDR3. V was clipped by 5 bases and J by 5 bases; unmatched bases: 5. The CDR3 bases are TGTGCCAGCAGCCGAGACAGGGGAGATCAGCCCCAGCATTTT. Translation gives CASSRDRGDQPQHF. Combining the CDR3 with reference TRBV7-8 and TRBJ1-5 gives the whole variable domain GAGVSQSPRYKVAKRGQDVALRCDPISGHVSLFWYQQALGQGPEFLTYFQNEAQLDKSGLPSDRFFAERPEGSVSTLKIQRTQQEDSAVYLCASSRDRGDQPQHFGDGTRLSIL.

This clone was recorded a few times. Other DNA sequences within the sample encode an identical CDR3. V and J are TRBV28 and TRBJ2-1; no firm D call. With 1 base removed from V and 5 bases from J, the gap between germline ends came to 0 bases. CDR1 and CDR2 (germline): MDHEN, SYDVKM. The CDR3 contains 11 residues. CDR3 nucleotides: TGTGCCAGCAGTTTATACAATGAGCAGTTCTTC. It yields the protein CASSLYNEQFF.

CDR3 bases: TGTGCCAGCAGCCCCGACAGGGGGCCGGGGGAGCAGTACTTC. Its translation: CASSPDRGPGEQYF. The chain uses TRBV7-2 and TRBJ2-7, with TRBD1 identical over 10 bases. This CDR3 has 14 residues. V lost 5 bases, J lost 7 bases, and 8 bases stayed unmatched. Germline V gene sequence: CDR1 SGHTA, CDR2 FQGNSA.

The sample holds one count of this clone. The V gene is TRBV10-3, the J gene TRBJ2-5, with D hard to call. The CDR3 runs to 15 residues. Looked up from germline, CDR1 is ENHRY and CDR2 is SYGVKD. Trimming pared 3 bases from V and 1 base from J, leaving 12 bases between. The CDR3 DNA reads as TGTGCCATCAGTGACCCCAGGTGGGGCCAAGAGACCCAGTACTTC. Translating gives CAISDPRWGQETQYF.

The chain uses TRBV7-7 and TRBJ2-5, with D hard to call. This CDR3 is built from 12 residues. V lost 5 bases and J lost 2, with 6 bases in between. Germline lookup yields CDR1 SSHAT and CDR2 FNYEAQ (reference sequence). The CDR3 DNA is TGTGCCAGCAGCGATGGGCAAGAGACCCAGTACTTC. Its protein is CASSDGQETQYF.

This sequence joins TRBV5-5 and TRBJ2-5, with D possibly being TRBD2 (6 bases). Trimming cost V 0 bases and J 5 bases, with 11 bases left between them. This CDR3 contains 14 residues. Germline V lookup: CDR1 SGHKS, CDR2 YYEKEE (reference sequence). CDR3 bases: TGTGCCAGCAGCTTGGCGGGGGTTGTGGAGACCCAGTACTTC. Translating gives CASSLAGVVETQYF.

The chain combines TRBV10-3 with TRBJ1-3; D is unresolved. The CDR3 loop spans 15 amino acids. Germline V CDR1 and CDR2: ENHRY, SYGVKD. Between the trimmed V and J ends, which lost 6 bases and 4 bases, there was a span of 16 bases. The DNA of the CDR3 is TGTGCCATCAGCGAGCCCAGGATATACGGAAACACCATATATTTT. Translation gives CAISEPRIYGNTIYF.

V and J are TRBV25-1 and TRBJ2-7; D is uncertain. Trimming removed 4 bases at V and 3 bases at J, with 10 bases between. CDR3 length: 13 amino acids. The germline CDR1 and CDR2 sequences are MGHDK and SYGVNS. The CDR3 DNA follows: TGTGCCAGCAGTGGGGTGGGAAACTACGAGCAGTACTTC. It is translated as CASSGVGNYEQYF.

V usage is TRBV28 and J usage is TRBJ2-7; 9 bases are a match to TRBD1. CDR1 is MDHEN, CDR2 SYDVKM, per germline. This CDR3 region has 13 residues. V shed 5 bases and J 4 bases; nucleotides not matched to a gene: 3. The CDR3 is CASSADRGYEQYF. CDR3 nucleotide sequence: TGTGCCAGCAGTGCGGACAGGGGATACGAGCAGTACTTC.

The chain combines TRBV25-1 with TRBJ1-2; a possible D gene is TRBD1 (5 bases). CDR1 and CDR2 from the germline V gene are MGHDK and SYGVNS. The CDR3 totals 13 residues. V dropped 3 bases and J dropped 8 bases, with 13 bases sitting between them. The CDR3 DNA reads TGTGCCAGCAGTGATATCCACCAGGGCGGCTACACCTTC. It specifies CASSDIHQGGYTF.

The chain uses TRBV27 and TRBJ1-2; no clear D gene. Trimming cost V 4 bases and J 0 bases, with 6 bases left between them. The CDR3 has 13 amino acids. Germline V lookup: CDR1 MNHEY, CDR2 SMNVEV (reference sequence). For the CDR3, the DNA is TGTGCCAGCAGTTACACCGCTAACTATGGCTACACCTTC. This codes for CASSYTANYGYTF.

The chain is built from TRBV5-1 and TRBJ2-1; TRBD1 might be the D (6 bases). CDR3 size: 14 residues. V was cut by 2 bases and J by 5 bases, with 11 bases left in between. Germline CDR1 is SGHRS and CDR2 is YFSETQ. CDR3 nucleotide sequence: TGCGCCAGCAGCTTAGACAGGCCAGACAATGAGCAGTTCTTC. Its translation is CASSLDRPDNEQFF.

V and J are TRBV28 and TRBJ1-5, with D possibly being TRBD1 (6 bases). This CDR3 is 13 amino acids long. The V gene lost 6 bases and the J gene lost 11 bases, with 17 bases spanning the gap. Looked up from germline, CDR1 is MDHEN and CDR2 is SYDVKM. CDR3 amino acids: CASSLPGALAQHF. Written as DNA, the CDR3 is TGTGCCAGCAGCCTCCCAGGGGCATTGGCCCAGCATTTT.

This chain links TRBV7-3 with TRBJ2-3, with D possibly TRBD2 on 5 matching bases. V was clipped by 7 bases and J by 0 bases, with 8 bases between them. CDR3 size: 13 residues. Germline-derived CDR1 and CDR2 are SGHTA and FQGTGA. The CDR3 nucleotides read TGTGCCAGCAAAAGGACTAGCACAGATACGCAGTATTTT. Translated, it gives CASKRTSTDTQYF.

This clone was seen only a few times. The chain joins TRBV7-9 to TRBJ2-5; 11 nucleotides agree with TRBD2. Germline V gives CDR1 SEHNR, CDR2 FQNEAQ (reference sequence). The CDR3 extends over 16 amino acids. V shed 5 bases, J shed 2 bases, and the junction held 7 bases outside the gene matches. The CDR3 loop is CASSPGLAGRQETQYF. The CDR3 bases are TGTGCCAGCAGCCCAGGACTAGCGGGCCGACAAGAGACCCAGTACTTC.

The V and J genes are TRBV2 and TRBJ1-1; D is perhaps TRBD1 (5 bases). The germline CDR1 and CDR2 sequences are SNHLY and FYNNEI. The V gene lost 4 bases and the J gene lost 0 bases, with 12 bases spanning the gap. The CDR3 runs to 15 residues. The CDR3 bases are TGTGCCAGCAGTGGACAGCACACTATGAACACTGAAGCTTTCTTT. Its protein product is CASSGQHTMNTEAFF. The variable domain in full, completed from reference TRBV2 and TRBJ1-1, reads EPEVTQTPSHQVTQMGQEVILRCVPISNHLYFYWYRQILGQKVEFLVSFYNNEISEKSEIFDDQFSVERPDGSNFTLKIRSTKLEDSAMYFCASSGQHTMNTEAFFGQGTRLTVV.

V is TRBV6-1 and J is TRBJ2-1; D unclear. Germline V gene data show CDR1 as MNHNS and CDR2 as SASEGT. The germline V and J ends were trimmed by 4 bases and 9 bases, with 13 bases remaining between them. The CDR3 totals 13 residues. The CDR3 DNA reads TGTGCCAGCAGTGCCAACAGAGGCACTGAGCAGTTCTTC. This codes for CASSANRGTEQFF.

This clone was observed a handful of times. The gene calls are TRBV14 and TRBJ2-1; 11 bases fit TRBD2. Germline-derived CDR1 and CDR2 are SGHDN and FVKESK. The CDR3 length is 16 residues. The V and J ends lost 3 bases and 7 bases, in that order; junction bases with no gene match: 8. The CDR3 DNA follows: TGTGCCAGCAGCCATGTTTTACTAGCGGGAGTTAATGAGCAGTTCTTC. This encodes CASSHVLLAGVNEQFF.

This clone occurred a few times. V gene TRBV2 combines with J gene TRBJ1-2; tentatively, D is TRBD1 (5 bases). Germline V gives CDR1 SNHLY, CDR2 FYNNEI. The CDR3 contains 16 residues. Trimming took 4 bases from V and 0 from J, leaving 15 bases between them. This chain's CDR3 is CASSGRDRGTNYGYTF. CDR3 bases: TGTGCCAGCAGTGGAAGGGACCGGGGCACTAACTATGGCTACACCTTC.

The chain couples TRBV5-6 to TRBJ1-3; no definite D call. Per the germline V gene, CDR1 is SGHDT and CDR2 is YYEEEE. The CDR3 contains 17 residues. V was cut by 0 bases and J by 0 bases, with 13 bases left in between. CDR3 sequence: CASSLASFWNSGNTIYF. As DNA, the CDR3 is TGTGCCAGCAGCTTGGCCTCTTTTTGGAACTCTGGAAACACCATATATTTT.

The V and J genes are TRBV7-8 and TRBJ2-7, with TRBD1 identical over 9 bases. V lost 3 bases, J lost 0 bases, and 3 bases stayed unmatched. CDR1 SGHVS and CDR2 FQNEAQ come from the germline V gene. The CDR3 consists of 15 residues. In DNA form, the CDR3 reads TGTGCCAGCAGCTTTGAGACAGGGGGCTCCTACGAGCAGTACTTC. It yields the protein CASSFETGGSYEQYF.

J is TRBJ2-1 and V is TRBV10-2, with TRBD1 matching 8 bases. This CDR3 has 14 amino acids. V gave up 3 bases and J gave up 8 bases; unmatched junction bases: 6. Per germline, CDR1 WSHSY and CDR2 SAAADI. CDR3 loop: CASSEPTGDDEQFF. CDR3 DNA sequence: TGCGCCAGCAGTGAACCGACAGGGGACGATGAGCAGTTCTTC.